The T cell receptor beta chain described here comes from a study of graft-versus-host responses after intestinal transplantation. Whole-study context: Every recipient had anti-thymocyte globulin induction and 3 to 4 years of tacrolimus plus steroids. Study outcomes and limitations: GvH clonotypes were identified within recipient marrow, with a subset emerging first in ileum or blood.

Method: immunoSEQ multiplex PCR; TCRdb's copy keeps in-frame clones and lacks some. Of more than 70,000 clones in the sample, almost 90% were seen once. With respect to this clone: Its antigen is not identified.

The receptor comes from a human donor who received an intestinal transplant. The source material was unstimulated CD4+ T cells sorted from spleen or lymph node cells, sampled before intestinal transplant.

CDR3 in DNA: TGTGCCAGCAGCCAGGGACAGGGGGCCGGGGAGCTGTTTTTT. It encodes CASSQGQGAGELFF. The chain has TRBV7-3 and TRBJ2-2; 11 bases are shared with TRBD1. CDR1 and CDR2 from the germline V gene are SGHTA and FQGTGA. Germline trimming cut 5 bases from V and 6 bases from J; bases unmatched to any gene: 2. This CDR3 has 14 residues. The whole variable domain, remainder taken from reference TRBV7-3 and TRBJ2-2, is GAGVSQTPSNKVTEKGKYVELRCDPISGHTALYWYRQSLGQGPEFLIYFQGTGAADDSGLPNDRFFAVRPEGSVSTLKIQRTERGDSAVYLCASSQGQGAGELFFGEGSRLTVL.